What follows are 5 T cell receptor beta chains derived from one specimen sequenced in a study of blood T cell repertoires in COVID-19. This table comes from immunoSEQ multiplex PCR, and its TCRdb copy is limited to in-frame clones, with some not included. This table has 250,000 to 350,000 clones, roughly 90% appearing once. Sequenced material: peripheral blood. The receptors here all came from a woman between 40 and 55 years old who had recovered from COVID-19.

The chain carries TRBV5-1 and TRBJ2-1; D gene ambiguous. Germline V CDR1 and CDR2: SGHRS, YFSETQ. Trimming stripped 3 bases from V and 8 bases from J, with 6 bases between. CDR3 length equals 11 residues. CDR3 sequence: CASSSHYEQFF. Written as DNA, the CDR3 is TGCGCCAGCAGCTCCCATTATGAGCAGTTCTTC.

The gene calls are TRBV12-3 or TRBV12-4 and TRBJ2-1; D not certain. CDR3 length equals 12 residues. Trimming removed 4 bases from V and 9 bases from J, with 10 bases in between. DNA for the CDR3: TGTGCCAGCAGTTCCTCCACTCCTGAGCAGTTCTTC. Translating it yields CASSSSTPEQFF.

The chain joins TRBV6-2 or TRBV6-3 to TRBJ2-7, with D perhaps TRBD1 (6 bases). CDR3 length equals 15 residues. V was trimmed by 2 bases and J by 5 bases, leaving 16 bases between them. The germline V gene has CDR1 MNHEY and CDR2 SVGEGT. As DNA, the CDR3 is TGTGCCAGCAGTTACGGGAGACAGGCAGGGAACGAGCAGTACTTC. Amino acid sequence: CASSYGRQAGNEQYF.

The rearrangement joins TRBV10-1 to TRBJ2-5, with TRBD1 as a possible D gene (5 bases). V was trimmed by 3 bases and J by 8 bases, leaving 10 bases between them. CDR1 and CDR2 from the germline V gene are WNHNN and SYGVQD (reference sequence). CDR3 length equals 12 residues. CDR3 sequence (DNA): TGCGCCAGCAGTGACGGACACGCAACCCAGTACTTC. Translated: CASSDGHATQYF.

This clone has a single count. The genes are TRBV10-3 and TRBJ2-5; possible D gene TRBD1, 6 bases. V was cut by 6 bases and J by 5 bases, with 16 bases left in between. Germline lookup yields CDR1 ENHRY and CDR2 SYGVKD. The CDR3 is 14 amino acids. The CDR3 spells CAISPGAVGETQYF. In DNA, the CDR3 is TGTGCCATCAGCCCAGGGGCCGTGGGGGAGACCCAGTACTTC.